This T cell receptor beta chain was retrieved from a study of T cell changes during pregnancy in multiple sclerosis. The germline CDR1 and CDR2 sequences are MNHNS and SASEGT. V shed 7 bases and J shed 5 bases, with 11 bases lying between them. CDR3 length: 12 residues. Sequencing used immunoSEQ multiplex PCR; TCRdb keeps in-frame clones, though not all of them. Of 90,000 or so clones listed, more than 85% are singletons. The chain uses TRBV6-1 and TRBJ2-5, with D possibly being TRBD2 (6 bases). The sequence came from a female donor with multiple sclerosis, enrolled in a pregnancy study. This specimen was peripheral blood, taken in the first trimester of pregnancy. This CDR3 reads CASNSGRETQYF. In nucleotides, the CDR3 is TGTGCCAGCAATAGCGGTCGGGAGACCCAGTACTTC.